Listed here are 9 T cell receptor beta chains from one sample, sequenced in a study of relationships among human T cell subsets. The T cell receptor alpha and beta CDR3 regions were amplified from mRNA by semiquantitative ARM-PCR. In ARM-PCR, communal superprimers followed tagged nested gene-specific primers for exponential amplification. In TCRdb, the multiplex PCR reads were re-called with MiXCR into one record per CDR3 protein. This table has about 14,000 distinct CDR3 sequences, about 60% appearing once. Anti-CD25 beads selected CD4+CD25+ regulatory T cells from positively selected CD4+ cells. Sequenced input: Tregs sorted from blood. Receptors were obtained from a man between 35 and 55 years old in good health.

This clonotype was recorded once. V usage is TRBV14 and J usage is TRBJ1-1; TRBD1 is a possible D gene (5 bases). The CDR3 has 15 residues. With 7 bases removed from V and 1 base from J, the gap between germline ends came to 16 bases. Germline CDR1 is SGHDN and CDR2 is FVKESK. This CDR3 reads CASTLTRDANTEAFF. CDR3 DNA sequence: TGTGCCAGCACCCTAACGCGGGACGCGAACACTGAAGCTTTCTTT.

The genes are TRBV29-1 and TRBJ2-1; tentatively, D is TRBD2 (5 bases). The germline V gene has CDR1 SQVTM and CDR2 ANQGSEA. CDR3 length equals 12 residues. V was cut by 5 bases and J by 12 bases, with 17 bases left in between. In DNA, the CDR3 is TGCAGCGTTCTTATCCCTAGCCTTAGGCAGTTCTTC. The encoded protein is CSVLIPSLRQFF.

The genes are TRBV15 and TRBJ2-7; 7 bases fit TRBD1. The CDR3 totals 14 residues. In germline, CDR1 is LNHNV, CDR2 YYDKDF (reference sequence). J was trimmed by 2 bases and V by 1 base; bases with no gene match: 2. Written as DNA, the CDR3 is TGTGCCACCAGCAGAGGGGACAGTACCTACGAGCAGTACTTC. It translates to CATSRGDSTYEQYF.

The V call is TRBV29-1, the J call TRBJ2-5; D is uncertain. The CDR3 loop spans 11 amino acids. In germline, CDR1 is SQVTM, CDR2 ANQGSEA. V was clipped by 4 bases and J by 5 bases, with 8 bases between them. DNA of the CDR3: TGCAGCGTTGCTGGGGTGGAGACCCAGTACTTC. Translation: CSVAGVETQYF.

This chain uses TRBV6-6 with TRBJ1-1; D remains unclear. This CDR3 spans 13 amino acids. In germline, CDR1 is MNHNY, CDR2 SVGAGI (reference sequence). V was cut by 0 bases and J by 10 bases, with 12 bases left in between. The CDR3 protein is CASSYSMESGAFF. In DNA form, the CDR3 reads TGTGCCAGCAGTTACTCGATGGAGTCTGGAGCTTTCTTT.

This chain connects TRBV29-1 to TRBJ2-7; D call uncertain. The V end was cut by 3 bases, the J end by 4 bases, with 13 bases between. This CDR3 is built from 13 residues. Germline V gene lookup returns CDR1 SQVTM and CDR2 ANQGSEA. The CDR3 protein is CSVDGLRSYEQYF. In DNA, the CDR3 is TGCAGCGTTGATGGTCTGAGGAGTTACGAGCAGTACTTC.

J is TRBJ2-7 and V is TRBV6-5; 9 bases fit TRBD1. The V segment lost 7 bases and the J segment 1 base; nucleotides outside the gene matches: 5. Germline CDR1 is MNHEY and CDR2 is SVGAGI. This CDR3 is built from 14 residues. The CDR3 DNA is TGTGCCAGCAAGAGGGACAGGGAGTCCTACGAGCAGTACTTC. Translating gives CASKRDRESYEQYF.

The rearrangement uses TRBV29-1 and TRBJ1-1, with D unclear. CDR1 and CDR2 (germline): SQVTM, ANQGSEA. The ends were cut back, 6 bases at V and 5 bases at J, with 10 bases in the middle. The CDR3 consists of 11 residues. This CDR3 is CSVSGKTEAFF. DNA of the CDR3: TGCAGCGTGTCTGGGAAGACTGAAGCTTTCTTT.

The rearrangement uses TRBV7-9 and TRBJ2-3; D unclear. The germline V and J ends were trimmed by 10 bases and 0 bases, with 17 bases remaining between them. This CDR3 is built from 15 residues. CDR1 SEHNR and CDR2 FQNEAQ come from the germline V gene (reference sequence). CDR3 DNA: TGTGCCACCCTCTATTCGACCGGAAGCACAGATACGCAGTATTTT. Its protein is CATLYSTGSTDTQYF.